These T cell receptor beta chains were read from a single sample in a study of shared clonotypes between healthy human individuals. TCRdb keeps only in-frame clones here, not all; method: immunoSEQ multiplex PCR. The table has approximately 2.3 million clones, 85% to 95% seen once. The material sequenced was naive CD4+ T cells from PBMCs. The receptors shown here come from a man between 18 and 29 years old in good health. Some clones in this sample may be carry-over from other donors' samples. The CDR3 runs from the conserved cysteine through the conserved F or W. The order of the fields is J gene, V gene, D gene, CDR3 DNA, CDR3 protein. A D gene is named only where the DNA matches it firmly.

>TRBJ1-1|TRBV29-1|TRBD1
TGCAGCGTTGAAAAGGACAGGCTCACTGAAGCTTTCTTT
CSVEKDRLTEAFF
>TRBJ2-7|TRBV7-2|-
TGTGCCAGCAGCTTAGAAGCCAGCGGCGAGCAGTACTTC
CASSLEASGEQYF
>TRBJ2-3|TRBV7-9|-
TGTGCCAGCAGTAGGCGGGGGCAAAGGACAGATACGCAGTATTTT
CASSRRGQRTDTQYF
>TRBJ2-6|TRBV10-3|-
TGTGCCTCTCGGGGAGGAGGGCGATCTGGGGCCAACGTCCTGACTTTC
CASRGGGRSGANVLTF
>TRBJ2-7|TRBV2|TRBD2
TGTGCCAGCAGTTCCTCTAGCGGGAGGCTCTCAGAGCAGTACTTC
CASSSSSGRLSEQYF
>TRBJ1-1|TRBV5-1|TRBD1
TGCGCCAGCAGCACGAGGGGGCCTATCGGCACTGAAGCTTTCTTT
CASSTRGPIGTEAFF
>TRBJ2-1|TRBV28|-
TGTGCCAGCGGATCTACCACCTACAATGAGCAGTTCTTC
CASGSTTYNEQFF
>TRBJ1-1|TRBV2|-
TGTGCCAGCAGCGTTGAAGGCGAGAACACTGAAGCTTTCTTT
CASSVEGENTEAFF
>TRBJ2-7|TRBV27|TRBD2
TGTGCCAGCAGACTACTAGCGGGAGCCGAGCAGTACTTC
CASRLLAGAEQYF
>TRBJ1-5|TRBV19|-
TGTGCCAGTAGTATCCCCTATGGATGGGGGAATAGCAATCAGCCCCAGCATTTT
CASSIPYGWGNSNQPQHF
>TRBJ1-1|TRBV2|-
TGTGCCAGCAGGGGAGGGGCTGGGGTTTTCTTT
CASRGGAGVFF
>TRBJ2-7|TRBV2|-
TGTGCCAGCAGTCTACAGGGCTACGAGCAGTACTTC
CASSLQGYEQYF
>TRBJ1-2|TRBV7-9|-
TGTGCCAGCAGCTTCTGGGAGGGGGGTACTAACTATGGCTACACCTTC
CASSFWEGGTNYGYTF
>TRBJ2-5|TRBV5-1|-
TGCGCCAGCAGCTTGGAGCAGGGACACGAGACCCAGTACTTC
CASSLEQGHETQYF
>TRBJ2-7|TRBV19|-
TGTGCCAGTAGTAAGGACCTGGCTTTTGAGCAGTACTTC
CASSKDLAFEQYF
>TRBJ2-5|TRBV19|TRBD1
TGTGCCAGTAGTATAGTAGCAGGGGGAGAGACCCAGTACTTC
CASSIVAGGETQYF
>TRBJ2-1|TRBV28|TRBD2
TGTGCCAGCTCCCGGACTAGCGGGAGCTACAATGAGCAGTTCTTC
CASSRTSGSYNEQFF